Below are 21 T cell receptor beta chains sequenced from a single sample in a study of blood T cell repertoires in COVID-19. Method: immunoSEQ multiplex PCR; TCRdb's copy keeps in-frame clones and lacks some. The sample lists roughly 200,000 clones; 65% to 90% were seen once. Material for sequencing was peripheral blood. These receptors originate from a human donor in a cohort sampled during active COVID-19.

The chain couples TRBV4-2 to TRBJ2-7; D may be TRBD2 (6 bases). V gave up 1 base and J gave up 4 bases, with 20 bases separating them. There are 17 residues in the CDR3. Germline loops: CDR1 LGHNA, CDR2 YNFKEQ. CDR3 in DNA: TGTGCCAGCAGCCAAGGTAGCGGCGGGGCATTTGGTTACGAGCAGTACTTC. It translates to CASSQGSGGAFGYEQYF.

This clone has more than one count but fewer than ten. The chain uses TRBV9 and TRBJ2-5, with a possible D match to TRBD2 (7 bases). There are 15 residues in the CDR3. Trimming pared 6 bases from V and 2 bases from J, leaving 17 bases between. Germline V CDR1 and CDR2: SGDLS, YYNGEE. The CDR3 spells CASTKAAGHQETQYF. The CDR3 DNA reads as TGTGCCAGCACCAAAGCAGCGGGACATCAAGAGACCCAGTACTTC.

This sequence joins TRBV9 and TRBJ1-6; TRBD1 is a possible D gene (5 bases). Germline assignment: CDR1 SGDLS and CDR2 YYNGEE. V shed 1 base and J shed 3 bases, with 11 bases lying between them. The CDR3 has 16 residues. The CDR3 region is CASSVSAQGYNSPLHF. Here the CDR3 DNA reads TGTGCCAGCAGCGTATCGGCCCAGGGCTATAATTCACCCCTCCACTTT.

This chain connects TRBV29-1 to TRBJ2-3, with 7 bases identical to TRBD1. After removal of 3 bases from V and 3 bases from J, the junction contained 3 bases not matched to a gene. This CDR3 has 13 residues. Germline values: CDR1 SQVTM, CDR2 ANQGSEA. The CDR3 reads CSVDPQGTDTQYF. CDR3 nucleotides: TGCAGCGTTGACCCACAGGGGACAGATACGCAGTATTTT.

CDR3 residues: CASSLQAVQETQYF. The CDR3 nucleotides are TGCGCCAGCAGCTTGCAAGCGGTCCAAGAGACCCAGTACTTC. V and J are TRBV5-1 and TRBJ2-5, with D possibly matching TRBD2 (5 bases). Trimming removed 1 base at V and 1 base at J, with 8 bases between. The CDR3 is made up of 14 amino acids. Germline V gene sequence: CDR1 SGHRS, CDR2 YFSETQ. Combining the CDR3 with reference TRBV5-1 and TRBJ2-5 gives the whole variable domain KAGVTQTPRYLIKTRGQQVTLSCSPISGHRSVSWYQQTPGQGLQFLFEYFSETQRNKGNFPGRFSGRQFSNSRSEMNVSTLELGDSALYLCASSLQAVQETQYFGPGTRLLVL.

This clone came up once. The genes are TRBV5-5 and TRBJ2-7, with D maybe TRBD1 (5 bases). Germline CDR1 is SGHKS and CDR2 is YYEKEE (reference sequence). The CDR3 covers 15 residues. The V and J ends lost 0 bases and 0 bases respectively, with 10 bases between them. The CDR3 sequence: CASSLVIGDSYEQYF. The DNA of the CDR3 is TGTGCCAGCAGCTTGGTAATAGGGGACTCCTACGAGCAGTACTTC.

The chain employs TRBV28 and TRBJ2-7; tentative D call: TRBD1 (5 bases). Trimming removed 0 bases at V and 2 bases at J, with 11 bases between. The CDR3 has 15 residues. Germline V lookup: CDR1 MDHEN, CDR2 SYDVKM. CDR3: CASSLWGQGPYEQYF. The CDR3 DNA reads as TGTGCCAGCAGTTTATGGGGGCAGGGCCCCTACGAGCAGTACTTC.

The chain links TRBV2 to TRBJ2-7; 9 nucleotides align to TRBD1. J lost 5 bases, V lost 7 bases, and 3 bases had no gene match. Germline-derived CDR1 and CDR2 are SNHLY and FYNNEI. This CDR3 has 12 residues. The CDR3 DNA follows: TGTGCCAGCATCCGGACAGGGGACGAGCAGTACTTC. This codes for CASIRTGDEQYF.

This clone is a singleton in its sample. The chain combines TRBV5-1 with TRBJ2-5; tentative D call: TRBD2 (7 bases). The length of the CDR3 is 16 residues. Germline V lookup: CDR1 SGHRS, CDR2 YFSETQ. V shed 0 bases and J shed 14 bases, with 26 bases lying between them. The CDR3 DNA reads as TGCGCCAGCAGCTTGGAGGGGGAGGGACAAGGCCTTCCCAGATACTTC. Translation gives CASSLEGEGQGLPRYF. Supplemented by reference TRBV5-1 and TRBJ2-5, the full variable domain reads KAGVTQTPRYLIKTRGQQVTLSCSPISGHRSVSWYQQTPGQGLQFLFEYFSETQRNKGNFPGRFSGRQFSNSRSEMNVSTLELGDSALYLCASSLEGEGQGLPRYFGPGTRLLVL.

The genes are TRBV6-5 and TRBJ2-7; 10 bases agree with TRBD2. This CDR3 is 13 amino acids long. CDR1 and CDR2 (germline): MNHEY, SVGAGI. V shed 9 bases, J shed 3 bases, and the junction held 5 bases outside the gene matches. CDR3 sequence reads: CASSGTSVYEQYF. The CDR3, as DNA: TGTGCCAGTTCCGGGACTAGCGTCTACGAGCAGTACTTC.

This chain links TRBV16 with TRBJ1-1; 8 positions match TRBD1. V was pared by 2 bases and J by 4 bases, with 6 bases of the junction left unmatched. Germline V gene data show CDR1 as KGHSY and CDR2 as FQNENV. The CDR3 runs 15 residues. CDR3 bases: TGTGCCAGCAGCCAACGGACAGGGCGGGCCACTGAAGCTTTCTTT. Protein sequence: CASSQRTGRATEAFF.

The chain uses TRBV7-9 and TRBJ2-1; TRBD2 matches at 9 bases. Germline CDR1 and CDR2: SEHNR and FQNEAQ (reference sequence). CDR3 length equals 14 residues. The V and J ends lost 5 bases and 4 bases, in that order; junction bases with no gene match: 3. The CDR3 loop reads CASSLSGSYNEQFF. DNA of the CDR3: TGTGCCAGCAGCCTTAGCGGGAGTTACAATGAGCAGTTCTTC.

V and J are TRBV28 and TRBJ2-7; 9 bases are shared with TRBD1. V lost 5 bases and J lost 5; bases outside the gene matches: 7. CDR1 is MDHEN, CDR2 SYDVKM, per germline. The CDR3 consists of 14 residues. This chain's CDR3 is CASSPGTGRHEQYF. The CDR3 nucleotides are TGTGCCAGCAGTCCCGGGACAGGGCGCCACGAGCAGTACTTC.

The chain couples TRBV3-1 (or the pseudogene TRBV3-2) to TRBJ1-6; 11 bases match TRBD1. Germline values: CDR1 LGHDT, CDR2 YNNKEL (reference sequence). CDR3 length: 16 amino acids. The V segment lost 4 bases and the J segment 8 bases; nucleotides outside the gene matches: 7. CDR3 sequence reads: CASSPWDRGIDSPLHF. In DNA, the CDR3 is TGTGCCAGCAGCCCGTGGGACAGGGGGATCGATTCACCCCTCCACTTT.

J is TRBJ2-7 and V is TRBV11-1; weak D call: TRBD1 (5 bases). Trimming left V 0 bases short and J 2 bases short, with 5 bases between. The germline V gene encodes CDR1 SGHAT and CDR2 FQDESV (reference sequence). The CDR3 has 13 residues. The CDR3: CASSLARAYEQYF. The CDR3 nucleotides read TGTGCCAGCAGCTTAGCCAGGGCCTACGAGCAGTACTTC. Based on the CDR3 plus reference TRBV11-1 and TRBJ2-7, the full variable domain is EAEVAQSPRYKITEKSQAVAFWCDPISGHATLYWYRQILGQGPELLVQFQDESVVDDSQLPKDRFSAERLKGVDSTLKIQPAELGDSAMYLCASSLARAYEQYFGPGTRLTVT.

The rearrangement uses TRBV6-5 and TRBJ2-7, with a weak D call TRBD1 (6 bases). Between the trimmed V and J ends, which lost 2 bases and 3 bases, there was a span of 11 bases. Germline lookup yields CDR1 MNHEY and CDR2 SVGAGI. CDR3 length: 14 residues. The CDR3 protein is CASSYRRDIYEQYF. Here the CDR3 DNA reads TGTGCCAGCAGTTACCGAAGGGACATCTACGAGCAGTACTTC.

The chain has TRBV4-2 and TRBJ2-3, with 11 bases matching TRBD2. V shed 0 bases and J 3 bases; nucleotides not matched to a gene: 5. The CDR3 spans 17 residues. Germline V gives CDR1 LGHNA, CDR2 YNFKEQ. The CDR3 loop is CASSQDIAGGRTDTQYF. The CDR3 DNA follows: TGTGCCAGCAGCCAAGATATAGCGGGGGGGCGGACAGATACGCAGTATTTT.

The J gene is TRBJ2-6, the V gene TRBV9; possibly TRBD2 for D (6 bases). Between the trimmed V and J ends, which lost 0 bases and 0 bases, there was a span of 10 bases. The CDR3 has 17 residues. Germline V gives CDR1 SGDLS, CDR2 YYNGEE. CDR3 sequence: CASSVAGSGSGANVLTF. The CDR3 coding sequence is TGTGCCAGCAGCGTAGCAGGTAGCGGCTCTGGGGCCAACGTCCTGACTTTC.

The CDR3 sequence: CASSLPSGANVLTF. The DNA of the CDR3 is TGTGCCAGCAGTCTACCCTCTGGGGCCAACGTCCTGACTTTC. The chain joins TRBV28 to TRBJ2-6; no definite D call. Trimming pared 5 bases from V and 0 bases from J, leaving 5 bases between. In germline, CDR1 is MDHEN, CDR2 SYDVKM. The CDR3 is 14 amino acids.

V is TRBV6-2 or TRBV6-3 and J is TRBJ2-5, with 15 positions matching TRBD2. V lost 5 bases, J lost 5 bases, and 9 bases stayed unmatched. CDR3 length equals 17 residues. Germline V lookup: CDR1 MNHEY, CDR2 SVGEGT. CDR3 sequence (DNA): TGTGCCAGCAGTCTCGGACTAGCGGGGGGGCTAGGGGAGACCCAGTACTTC. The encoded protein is CASSLGLAGGLGETQYF.

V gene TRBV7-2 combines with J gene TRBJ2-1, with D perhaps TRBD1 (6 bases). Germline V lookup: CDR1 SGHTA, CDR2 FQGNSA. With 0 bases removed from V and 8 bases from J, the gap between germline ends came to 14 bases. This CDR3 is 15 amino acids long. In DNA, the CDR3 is TGTGCCAGCAGCTTAGCGGGGGCGCTTTGGGATGAGCAGTTCTTC. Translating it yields CASSLAGALWDEQFF. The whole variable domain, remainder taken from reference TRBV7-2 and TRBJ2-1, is GAGVSQSPSNKVTEKGKDVELRCDPISGHTALYWYRQSLGQGLEFLIYFQGNSAPDKSGLPSDRFSAERTGGSVSTLTIQRTQQEDSAVYLCASSLAGALWDEQFFGPGTRLTVL.